This TCR beta chain was profiled in a study of cytomegalovirus exposure and HLA in healthy donors. A word on this clone: What it binds is not known.

The validation cohort, a group of around 130 subjects, included the donors and was separate from the roughly 670-subject first cohort. Method: immunoSEQ multiplex PCR; TCRdb's copy keeps in-frame clones and lacks some. Among some 87,000 clones, roughly 96% were seen once, and the ten largest hold 1.3%. Study-level findings and limits: There were a few CMV-associated chains whose specificity for CMV antigens was confirmed in vitro. TCR beta chains numbering under 200 were designated cytomegalovirus-associated.

This receptor was taken from a woman aged 18-29 years in good health and CMV-seronegative. The sample consisted of PBMCs.

The CDR3 loop is CASSAGTQKSYEQYF. The CDR3, as DNA: TGTGCCAGCAGCGCCGGGACACAAAAATCCTACGAGCAGTACTTC. The chain employs TRBV27 and TRBJ2-7, with a possible D match to TRBD1 (6 bases). Trimming stripped 6 bases from V and 1 base from J, with 16 bases between. The length of the CDR3 is 15 residues. Germline V gene data show CDR1 as MNHEY and CDR2 as SMNVEV (reference sequence).